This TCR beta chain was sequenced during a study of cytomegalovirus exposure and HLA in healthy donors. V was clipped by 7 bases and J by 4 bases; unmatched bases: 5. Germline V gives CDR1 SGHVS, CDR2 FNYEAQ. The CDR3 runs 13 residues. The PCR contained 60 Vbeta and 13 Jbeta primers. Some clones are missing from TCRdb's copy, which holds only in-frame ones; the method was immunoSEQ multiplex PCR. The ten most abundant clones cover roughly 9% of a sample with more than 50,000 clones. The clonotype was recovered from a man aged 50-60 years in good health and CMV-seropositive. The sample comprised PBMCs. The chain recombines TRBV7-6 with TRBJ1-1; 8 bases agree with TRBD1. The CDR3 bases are TGTGCCAGCACCCCGGACAGGGTCACTGAAGCTTTCTTT. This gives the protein CASTPDRVTEAFF.